The entry that follows covers one TCR beta chain sequence. The antigen is undetermined. The sample originates from a study of PD-1 blockade in classical Hodgkin lymphoma. Study findings and constraints: The baseline diversity of complete responders showed similarity to that of newly diagnosed patients. Exclusion removed patients who began nivolumab under 1 year after ASCT.

Some clones are missing from TCRdb's copy, which holds only in-frame ones; the method was immunoSEQ multiplex PCR. The table has about 110,000 clones, 80% to 90% seen once. Germline CDR1 and CDR2: SGHNT and YYREEE (reference sequence). V lost 0 bases to trimming and J lost 6 bases, with 16 bases between them. The CDR3 is 15 amino acids. Brentuximab vedotin exposure varied, and every patient relapsed after autologous stem cell transplantation. This material consisted of peripheral blood mononuclear cells (PBMCs), taken before the second cycle of nivolumab. The source of this sequence is a human donor with classical Hodgkin lymphoma. The rearrangement links TRBV5-4 to TRBJ2-7; weak D call: TRBD1 (6 bases). CDR3 in amino acids: CASSLARGGGSEQYF. CDR3 DNA sequence: TGTGCCAGCAGCTTGGCCAGGGGTGGGGGAAGCGAGCAGTACTTC.